These 17 T cell receptor beta chains were sequenced from one sample in a study of chemoradiotherapy in HPV16-positive cancers (dated by TCRdb to the early 2020s). Libraries came from the immunoSEQ multiplex PCR assay. This immuneACCESS table, as held by TCRdb, lists in-frame sequences with V and J called but not all clones. Of the missing ones, under half trace to an unresolved V gene in checked studies; the others have no known cause. In all, the sample holds 25,000 to 35,000 clones, and roughly 86% of those were seen once. The ten largest clones capture about 2% of the sample. The starting material was blood, obtained from a patient who underwent chemoradiotherapy. The receptors derive from a human donor with HPV-associated anogenital cancer.

This clone was seen a single time. CDR3 sequence: CASSQDGSSYNSPLHF. The DNA of the CDR3 is TGTGCCAGCAGCCAGGACGGTAGCTCCTATAATTCACCCCTCCACTTT. The chain is built from TRBV4-2 and TRBJ1-6; D remains ambiguous. This CDR3 has 16 amino acids. V lost 3 bases, J lost 0 bases, and 9 bases lay in between. Per the germline V gene, CDR1 is LGHNA and CDR2 is YNFKEQ.

The rearrangement joins TRBV6-1 to TRBJ2-3, with D perhaps being TRBD1 or TRBD2 (8 bases each). Germline CDR1 and CDR2: MNHNS and SASEGT. The CDR3 length is 17 residues. Trimming pared 2 bases from V and 4 bases from J, leaving 19 bases between. CDR3 sequence: CASSEQGQAGGSDTQYF. DNA for the CDR3: TGTGCCAGCAGTGAACAGGGACAGGCGGGGGGTTCAGATACGCAGTATTTT.

The chain couples TRBV5-4 to TRBJ1-3; possible D gene TRBD1, 5 bases. The germline gives CDR1 SGHNT, CDR2 YYREEE (reference sequence). The CDR3 extends over 13 amino acids. V was cut by 6 bases and J by 2 bases, with 9 bases left in between. The chain's CDR3 is CASIDSPGNTIYF. The CDR3 DNA reads as TGTGCCAGCATCGACAGTCCTGGAAACACCATATATTTT.

The rearrangement uses TRBV4-1 and TRBJ1-5; D is possibly TRBD1 (5 bases). Trimming stripped 1 base from V and 0 bases from J, with 13 bases between. Germline-derived CDR1 and CDR2 are MGHRA and YSYEKL. This CDR3 contains 17 residues. CDR3 residues: CASSQGAGPYSNQPQHF. The CDR3 DNA sequence: TGCGCCAGCAGCCAAGGAGCGGGACCTTATAGCAATCAGCCCCAGCATTTT.

This chain uses TRBV7-9 with TRBJ2-5; D remains ambiguous. The V gene's germline CDR1 is SEHNR and CDR2 FQNEAQ (reference sequence). V lost 0 bases, J lost 5 bases, and 13 bases lay in between. The CDR3 covers 15 residues. Written as DNA, the CDR3 is TGTGCCAGCAGCTTAGCCTTTCCACGGATCGAGACCCAGTACTTC. It translates to CASSLAFPRIETQYF.

The chain combines TRBV18 with TRBJ2-5; D is undetermined. The CDR3 spans 12 residues. V was trimmed by 5 bases and J by 0 bases, leaving 4 bases between them. Germline V gene data show CDR1 as KGHSH and CDR2 as LQKENI. The DNA of the CDR3 is TGTGCCAGCTCAATGTACCAAGAGACCCAGTACTTC. Protein: CASSMYQETQYF.

The rearrangement uses TRBV7-9 and TRBJ2-5; 10 positions match TRBD2. Germline trimming cut 4 bases from V and 7 bases from J; bases unmatched to any gene: 0. CDR1 is SEHNR, CDR2 FQNEAQ, per germline (reference sequence). The CDR3 runs to 12 residues. CDR3: CASSSSGGTQYF. CDR3 coding DNA: TGTGCCAGCAGCTCTAGCGGGGGGACCCAGTACTTC.

This chain joins TRBV5-6 and TRBJ1-6; TRBD1 is a possible D gene (6 bases). Per germline, CDR1 SGHDT and CDR2 YYEEEE. Trimming left V 4 bases short and J 7 bases short, with 9 bases between. The CDR3 runs 13 residues. In nucleotides, the CDR3 is TGTGCCAGCAGCGCAGGGGACAATTCACCCCTCCACTTT. Its translation: CASSAGDNSPLHF.

The chain is built from TRBV19 and TRBJ2-2, with 11 bases identical to TRBD1. With V trimmed by 3 bases and J by 4 bases, 13 bases remained unmatched. CDR3 size: 19 residues. The germline CDR1 and CDR2 sequences are LNHDA and SQIVND (reference sequence). As DNA, the CDR3 is TGTGCCAGTAGTATCGATAGAAGACTGGGGACAGGGGGCACCGGGGAGCTGTTTTTT. As protein: CASSIDRRLGTGGTGELFF.

The sample holds one count of this clone. This rearrangement joins TRBV2 to TRBJ2-6, with D unclear. Germline V CDR1 and CDR2: SNHLY, FYNNEI. CDR3 length equals 15 residues. Deletions cut 3 bases from V and 0 bases from J, with 6 bases between. The CDR3 DNA is TGTGCCAGCAGTGAGCCAAGCTCTGGGGCCAACGTCCTGACTTTC. Its protein product is CASSEPSSGANVLTF.

The V call is TRBV5-1, the J call TRBJ1-4; the match to TRBD1 covers 10 bases. The CDR3 covers 13 residues. V shed 4 bases, J shed 7 bases, and the junction held 1 base outside the gene matches. Germline-derived CDR1 and CDR2 are SGHRS and YFSETQ. The CDR3 sequence: CASSRDRGEKLFF. DNA of the CDR3: TGCGCCAGCAGCCGGGACAGGGGTGAAAAACTGTTTTTT.

This clone was detected once. The V and J genes are TRBV27 and TRBJ2-3, with D perhaps being TRBD1 or TRBD2 (5 bases each). Looked up from germline, CDR1 is MNHEY and CDR2 is SMNVEV (reference sequence). This CDR3 spans 13 amino acids. V gave up 4 bases and J gave up 3 bases, with 8 bases separating them. This chain's CDR3 is CASSSWGTDTQYF. The CDR3 DNA sequence: TGTGCCAGCAGTTCTTGGGGGACAGATACGCAGTATTTT.

The chain recombines TRBV5-6 with TRBJ1-1; no reliable D call. The CDR3 is made up of 15 amino acids. Between the trimmed V and J ends, which lost 3 bases and 1 base, there was a span of 13 bases. CDR1 is SGHDT and CDR2 is YYEEEE in the germline V gene. The CDR3 DNA is TGTGCCAGCAGCTCCAGATTACAAGAGAACACTGAAGCTTTCTTT. Protein sequence: CASSSRLQENTEAFF.

V and J are TRBV4-3 and TRBJ1-6, with D unresolved. The germline CDR1 and CDR2 sequences are LGHNA and YSLEER. The CDR3 runs to 16 residues. Trimming stripped 6 bases from V and 2 bases from J, with 14 bases between. For the CDR3, the DNA is TGCGCCAGCAGTCAGGAGGGCAGAACCTATAATTCACCCCTCCACTTT. Amino acid sequence: CASSQEGRTYNSPLHF.

The chain has TRBV11-1 and TRBJ2-7, with a possible D match to TRBD1 (5 bases). The germline V gene has CDR1 SGHAT and CDR2 FQDESV (reference sequence). The V and J ends lost 5 bases and 6 bases respectively, with 11 bases between them. There are 12 residues in the CDR3. The CDR3 sequence: CASSPLGPEQYF. As DNA, the CDR3 is TGTGCCAGCAGCCCCTTGGGGCCCGAGCAGTACTTC.

The chain joins TRBV6-1 to TRBJ1-4; D possibly corresponds to TRBD1 (5 bases). CDR3 length: 14 amino acids. The germline CDR1 and CDR2 sequences are MNHNS and SASEGT. Trimming pared 2 bases from V and 6 bases from J, leaving 10 bases between. The DNA of the CDR3 is TGTGCCAGCAGTGAAAGGGGCGCCGATGAAAAACTGTTTTTT. It encodes CASSERGADEKLFF.

In its sample, this clone was seen once. This chain connects TRBV28 to TRBJ1-6, with D perhaps TRBD1 (6 bases). With 7 bases removed from V and 9 bases from J, the gap between germline ends came to 13 bases. The CDR3 spans 13 residues. The V gene's germline CDR1 is MDHEN and CDR2 SYDVKM. The CDR3 DNA reads as TGTGCCAGCAAGGGGGAGGGGACTTCACCCCTCCACTTT. It specifies CASKGEGTSPLHF.